The next 8 T cell receptor beta chains were all read from a single sample in a study of T-cell memory formation after mild COVID-19 (dated by TCRdb to about 2021). The library was prepared using 5' RACE. Sequencing was performed on an Illumina NovaSeq 6000. Through fastp at Q25 and MiXCR, TCRdb rebuilt clones from the public reads, retaining in-frame beta chains. Rows with a matching CDR3 protein are joined into one entry that keeps the most common DNA and genes. This sample comprises around 250,000 distinct CDR3 sequences, around 16% of them detected only once. The biggest ten clones account for approximately 25% of the sample. Sequencing used PBMCs or a T cell subset sorted from them (not recorded which). Receptors originate from a man between 18 and 29 years old who had mild COVID-19 (a few samples of this study predate the infection). The sample titles of this study are shuffled in the database, so cell type and time point are left out; the donor was told from shared clones.

The chain recombines TRBV24-1 with TRBJ1-2; D possibly corresponds to TRBD1 (5 bases). The CDR3 covers 15 residues. Germline lookup yields CDR1 KGHDR and CDR2 SFDVKD. Trimming took 1 base from V and 3 from J, leaving 11 bases between them. This CDR3 reads CATSDLSGGDYGYTF. CDR3 bases: TGTGCCACCAGTGATTTATCCGGGGGGGACTATGGCTACACCTTC.

This sequence joins TRBV11-1 and TRBJ1-1, with 7 bases lining up with TRBD1. The CDR3 totals 14 residues. Germline V CDR1 and CDR2: SGHAT, FQDESV (reference sequence). Trimming removed 3 bases from V and 7 bases from J; junction bases left unmatched: 8. In DNA, the CDR3 is TGTGCCAGCAGCTTTGACAGGGTGGCGTATGAAGCTTTCTTT. It encodes CASSFDRVAYEAFF.

The genes are TRBV20-1 and TRBJ1-5; no firm D call. With 5 bases removed from V and 4 bases from J, the gap between germline ends came to 9 bases. CDR3 length equals 12 residues. Germline-derived CDR1 and CDR2 are DFQATT and SNEGSKA (reference sequence). CDR3 amino acids: CSAGGWNQPQHF. CDR3 DNA sequence: TGCAGTGCTGGAGGGTGGAATCAGCCCCAGCATTTT.

A few counts support this clonotype. The V and J genes are TRBV6-5 and TRBJ2-1, with D possibly matching TRBD2 (5 bases). Germline CDR1 is MNHEY and CDR2 is SVGAGI. Deletions cut 6 bases from V and 8 bases from J, with 11 bases between. This CDR3 has 12 residues. The CDR3 loop is CASRGAEDEQFF. In DNA, the CDR3 is TGTGCCAGCAGGGGCGCGGAGGATGAGCAGTTCTTC.

This clonotype came up many times. The rearrangement joins TRBV7-6 to TRBJ2-3; 8 bases fit TRBD1. The CDR3 has 16 amino acids. J gave up 3 bases and V 1 base, and 6 bases lay outside the gene matches. Germline V gene data show CDR1 as SGHVS and CDR2 as FNYEAQ. CDR3 sequence reads: CASSLGTGRFTDTQYF. DNA of the CDR3: TGTGCCAGCAGCTTAGGGACAGGGCGGTTTACAGATACGCAGTATTTT. The variable domain in full, completed from reference TRBV7-6 and TRBJ2-3, reads GAGVSQSPRYKVTKRGQDVALRCDPISGHVSLYWYRQALGQGPEFLTYFNYEAQQDKSGLPNDRFSAERPEGSISTLTIQRTEQRDSAMYRCASSLGTGRFTDTQYFGPGTRLTVL.

This rearrangement joins TRBV25-1 to TRBJ1-2, with 9 bases lining up with TRBD1. This CDR3 is 14 amino acids long. The germline CDR1 and CDR2 sequences are MGHDK and SYGVNS. V gave up 3 bases and J gave up 4 bases; unmatched junction bases: 3. CDR3 protein: CASSDDRGSYGYTF. The CDR3 coding sequence is TGTGCCAGCAGTGATGACAGGGGGTCCTATGGCTACACCTTC.

Only a few counts were recorded for this clonotype. The V and J genes are TRBV7-6 and TRBJ1-4; 7 bases line up with TRBD1. Germline loops: CDR1 SGHVS, CDR2 FNYEAQ. J gave up 5 bases and V 3 bases, and 9 bases lay outside the gene matches. This CDR3 has 16 amino acids. The CDR3 loop is CASSLSATGRNEKLFF. The CDR3 coding sequence is TGTGCCAGCAGCTTGTCCGCGACAGGGAGAAATGAAAAACTGTTTTTT. Full variable domain (missing parts from reference TRBV7-6 and TRBJ1-4): GAGVSQSPRYKVTKRGQDVALRCDPISGHVSLYWYRQALGQGPEFLTYFNYEAQQDKSGLPNDRFSAERPEGSISTLTIQRTEQRDSAMYRCASSLSATGRNEKLFFGSGTQLSVL.

V and J are TRBV4-3 and TRBJ2-2; 9 bases align to TRBD2. Unmatched junction bases numbered 6, after V lost 1 base and J lost 6 bases. Germline V gene sequence: CDR1 LGHNA, CDR2 YSLEER. This CDR3 region has 16 residues. The CDR3 spells CASSQGSGGPPGELFF. CDR3 sequence (DNA): TGCGCCAGCAGCCAAGGGAGCGGGGGGCCCCCCGGGGAGCTGTTTTTT.